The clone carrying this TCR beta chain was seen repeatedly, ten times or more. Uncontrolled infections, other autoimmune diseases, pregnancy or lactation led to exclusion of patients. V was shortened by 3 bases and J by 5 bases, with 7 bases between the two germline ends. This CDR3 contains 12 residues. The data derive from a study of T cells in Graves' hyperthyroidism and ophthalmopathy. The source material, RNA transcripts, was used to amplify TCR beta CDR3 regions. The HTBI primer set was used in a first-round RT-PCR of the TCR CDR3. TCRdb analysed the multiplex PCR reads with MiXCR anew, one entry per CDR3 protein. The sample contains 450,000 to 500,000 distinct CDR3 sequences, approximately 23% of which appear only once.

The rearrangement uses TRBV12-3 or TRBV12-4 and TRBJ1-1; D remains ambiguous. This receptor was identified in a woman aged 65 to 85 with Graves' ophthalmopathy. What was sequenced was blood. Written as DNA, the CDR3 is TGTGCCAGCAGTTTCTTCGGGACTGAAGCTTTCTTT. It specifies CASSFFGTEAFF.